Shown below are 16 T cell receptor beta chains from a single sample sequenced in a study of T cell repertoires in cytomegalovirus infection. TCRdb processed the reads anew with MiXCR; each CDR3 protein has one entry. Of about 680,000 distinct CDR3 sequences listed, 24% are singletons. The sequenced sample consisted of CD8+ T cells from PBMCs. Source of these receptors: a human donor in good health (CMV status not recorded). Some clones in this sample may be carry-over from other donors' samples.

V and J are TRBV9 and TRBJ2-1; D possibly uses TRBD1 or TRBD2 (7 bases each). The CDR3 length is 16 residues. The V gene lost 2 bases and the J gene lost 7 bases, with 19 bases spanning the gap. Germline V gene lookup returns CDR1 SGDLS and CDR2 YYNGEE. The CDR3 sequence is CASSVGSGGGWNEQFF. The CDR3 coding sequence is TGTGCCAGCAGCGTTGGATCAGGGGGGGGATGGAATGAGCAGTTCTTC.

The rearrangement links TRBV28 to TRBJ1-2; possibly TRBD1 for D (5 bases). The CDR3 sequence is 16 residues long. Germline V gene data show CDR1 as MDHEN and CDR2 as SYDVKM. V shed 5 bases and J shed 7 bases, with 23 bases lying between them. The CDR3 protein is CASSTTRGRAKAGYTF. The CDR3 DNA follows: TGTGCCAGCAGTACCACCCGGGGCAGGGCCAAGGCTGGCTACACCTTC.

This clonotype appeared many times. The DNA of the CDR3 is TGTGCCAGCAGCCCCCCCGGGACAGGGATCCATCAGCCCCAGCATTTT. Its translation is CASSPPGTGIHQPQHF. The rearrangement uses TRBV7-4 and TRBJ1-5, with 9 bases lining up with TRBD1. CDR1 is SGHVT and CDR2 is SQSDAQ in the germline V gene. J was trimmed by 5 bases and V by 5 bases; bases with no gene match: 10. The CDR3 runs to 16 residues.

Remarks on this clonotype: Given a much more abundant clone one base away, this may be a read error. J is TRBJ1-1 and V is TRBV6-2 or TRBV6-3; D unresolved. The CDR3 is 14 amino acids. Germline V CDR1 and CDR2: MNHEY, SVGEGT. As DNA, the CDR3 is TGTGTCAGCAGTTACTCAGAGGTCTACCCTGAAGCTTTCTTT. Translated: CVSSYSEVYPEAFF.

The V and J genes are TRBV6-4 and TRBJ2-1; 8 positions agree with TRBD1. There are 14 residues in the CDR3. Germline loops: CDR1 MRHNA, CDR2 SNTAGT. Unmatched junction bases numbered 4, after V lost 2 bases and J lost 7 bases. The CDR3 DNA follows: TGTGCCAGCAGTGACCCGAACAGGGGGAATGAGCAGTTCTTC. Its translation: CASSDPNRGNEQFF.

V gene TRBV29-1 combines with J gene TRBJ1-4; D is perhaps TRBD1 (5 bases). Trimming removed 2 bases at V and 11 bases at J, with 9 bases between. Germline V gives CDR1 SQVTM, CDR2 ANQGSEA. CDR3 length: 11 residues. The CDR3 sequence is CSVERGTKLFF. The CDR3 nucleotides read TGCAGCGTTGAACGGGGGACGAAACTGTTTTTT. Supplemented by reference TRBV29-1 and TRBJ1-4, the full variable domain reads SAVISQKPSRDICQRGTSLTIQCQVDSQVTMMFWYRQQPGQSLTLIATANQGSEATYESGFVIDKFPISRPNLTFSTLTVSNMSPEDSSIYLCSVERGTKLFFGSGTQLSVL.

This clonotype was counted a few times. The V and J genes are TRBV2 and TRBJ2-7; 8 bases are shared with TRBD2. The CDR3 covers 15 residues. The V gene's germline CDR1 is SNHLY and CDR2 FYNNEI. The ends lost 7 bases at V and 7 bases at J; junction bases unmatched: 15. The CDR3 spells CASIQGAGVSFEQYF. The CDR3 nucleotides are TGTGCCAGCATTCAGGGAGCGGGGGTCTCCTTTGAGCAGTACTTC.

V gene TRBV4-3 combines with J gene TRBJ1-1; D gene unclear. Trimming stripped 0 bases from V and 1 base from J, with 12 bases between. The CDR3 consists of 16 residues. From germline, CDR1 is LGHNA and CDR2 YSLEER. CDR3 in DNA: TGCGCCAGCAGCCAAGACTCAACGGGCCAGAACACTGAAGCTTTCTTT. This codes for CASSQDSTGQNTEAFF.

This clonotype was seen repeatedly, ten times or more. This chain uses TRBV7-2 with TRBJ1-2; 7 nucleotides line up with TRBD1. The germline V gene encodes CDR1 SGHTA and CDR2 FQGNSA. The junction had 3 bases not matched to a gene; V was cut back by 0 bases and J by 2 bases. The CDR3 length is 15 residues. CDR3 protein: CASSLALTGNYGYTF. The DNA for the CDR3 is TGTGCCAGCAGCTTAGCACTGACAGGGAACTATGGCTACACCTTC.

This clonotype occurred many times. V usage is TRBV7-2 and J usage is TRBJ2-1, with D possibly TRBD1 on 6 matching bases. Germline CDR1 reads SGHTA; CDR2 reads FQGNSA. This CDR3 contains 13 residues. V was cut by 5 bases and J by 7 bases, with 12 bases left in between. The CDR3 sequence: CASSGRTVNEQFF. In DNA form, the CDR3 reads TGTGCCAGCAGCGGACGGACAGTAAATGAGCAGTTCTTC.

For the CDR3, the DNA is TGCGCCAGCAGCTTGGAACAGCGGGAGAGCACAGATACGCAGTATTTT. Its protein product is CASSLEQRESTDTQYF. The V gene is TRBV5-1, the J gene TRBJ2-3, with TRBD2 identical over 8 bases. Germline CDR1 is SGHRS and CDR2 is YFSETQ. This CDR3 region has 16 residues. V gave up 0 bases and J gave up 0 bases; unmatched junction bases: 3. Drawing the rest from reference TRBV5-1 and TRBJ2-3, the complete variable domain is KAGVTQTPRYLIKTRGQQVTLSCSPISGHRSVSWYQQTPGQGLQFLFEYFSETQRNKGNFPGRFSGRQFSNSRSEMNVSTLELGDSALYLCASSLEQRESTDTQYFGPGTRLTVL.

This clonotype was observed many times. This chain uses TRBV7-8 with TRBJ2-2; 7 nucleotides match TRBD1. V was pared by 5 bases and J by 0 bases, with 9 bases of the junction left unmatched. The CDR3 is 17 residues long. Germline V lookup: CDR1 SGHVS, CDR2 FQNEAQ. The CDR3 DNA sequence: TGTGCCAGCAGCCCGCACCCGACAGGGACGAACACCGGGGAGCTGTTTTTT. This translates into CASSPHPTGTNTGELFF.

This clonotype was seen a few times. This sequence may be a read error, since a much larger clone differs from it by one base. The chain recombines TRBV6-1 with TRBJ1-5, with no clear D. The length of the CDR3 is 13 residues. CDR1 is MNHNS, CDR2 SASEGT, per germline. CDR3 in DNA: TGTGCCAACAGTGATGGGAGAAATCAGCCCCAGCATTTT. Its translation is CANSDGRNQPQHF.

Notes on this clonotype: Possible read error: a much larger clone is one base away. The rearrangement uses TRBV7-2 and TRBJ2-3; TRBD1 aligns across 7 bases. Looked up from germline, CDR1 is SGHTA and CDR2 is FQGNSA. The trim removed 6 bases at V and 6 bases at J, leaving 18 bases unmatched. The CDR3 consists of 17 residues. Here the CDR3 reads CASRGTGTVGPPDTQYF. The CDR3 DNA sequence: TGTGCCAGCAGGGGAACAGGGACAGTCGGACCACCGGATACGCAGTATTTT.

V gene TRBV20-1 combines with J gene TRBJ1-1; TRBD1 is a possible D gene (5 bases). Germline-derived CDR1 and CDR2 are DFQATT and SNEGSKA (reference sequence). V dropped 6 bases and J dropped 3 bases, with 11 bases sitting between them. The CDR3 length is 12 residues. CDR3 amino acids: CSAPWDYTEAFF. The CDR3 DNA follows: TGCAGTGCCCCTTGGGACTACACTGAAGCTTTCTTT.

This chain links TRBV13 with TRBJ2-1, with a weak D call TRBD1 (6 bases). Germline lookup yields CDR1 PRHDT and CDR2 FYEKMQ (reference sequence). The ends were cut back, 2 bases at V and 7 bases at J, with 12 bases in the middle. This CDR3 is 14 amino acids long. CDR3 sequence reads: CASSLQGFANEQFF. The CDR3 DNA sequence: TGTGCCAGCAGCTTACAGGGGTTTGCGAATGAGCAGTTCTTC.